One and the same sample provided the 14 T cell receptor beta chains below, sequenced in a study of T cells in Graves' hyperthyroidism and ophthalmopathy. Regions amplified from RNA transcripts were the TCR beta CDR3 regions. TCR CDR3 underwent first-round RT-PCR with the HTBI primer set. Using its own MiXCR run on the multiplex PCR reads, TCRdb lists one record per CDR3 protein. In the table there are approximately 520,000 distinct CDR3 sequences, around a quarter of which are singletons. The specimen sequenced was blood. The receptors come from a woman between 25 and 40 years old with Graves' ophthalmopathy.

A few counts support this clonotype. The chain carries TRBV9 and TRBJ2-6; TRBD1 is a possible D gene (5 bases). V was trimmed by 0 bases and J by 4 bases, leaving 11 bases between them. Germline CDR1 reads SGDLS; CDR2 reads YYNGEE. This CDR3 comprises 16 residues. The CDR3, as DNA: TGTGCCAGCAGCGTAGCTGGGGCGCCCGGGGCCAACGTCCTGACTTTC. This translates into CASSVAGAPGANVLTF.

This chain connects TRBV29-1 to TRBJ1-5; D unresolved. This CDR3 comprises 12 residues. V gave up 4 bases and J gave up 9 bases, with 13 bases separating them. CDR1 is SQVTM and CDR2 is ANQGSEA in the germline V gene. This CDR3 is CSVGSYGWPQHF. CDR3 DNA sequence: TGCAGCGTTGGCAGTTATGGGTGGCCCCAGCATTTT.

In its sample, this clonotype was seen many times. V usage is TRBV4-1 and J usage is TRBJ2-7; TRBD1 agrees at 7 bases. The ends lost 1 base at V and 2 bases at J; junction bases unmatched: 5. Germline V gene sequence: CDR1 MGHRA, CDR2 YSYEKL. The CDR3 is made up of 15 amino acids. This chain's CDR3 is CASSQALGQTYEQYF. The CDR3 nucleotides read TGCGCCAGCAGCCAAGCCCTGGGACAGACCTACGAGCAGTACTTC.

This clonotype is a singleton in its sample. One end of the junction fails to match germline, which may point to a read error. This chain connects TRBV9 to TRBJ2-4, with TRBD1 matching over 10 bases. CDR1 and CDR2 (germline): SGDLS, YYNGEE. The CDR3 runs 16 residues. The CDR3 region is CASSALSGTGENIKYF. In nucleotides, the CDR3 is TGTGCCAGCAGCGCTCTCTCCGGGACAGGGGAAAACATTAAGTACTTC.

This clonotype was detected many times. This sequence joins TRBV5-1 and TRBJ2-7; TRBD2 matches at 12 bases. V trimming: 6 bases; J trimming: 3 bases; junction bases outside the gene matches: 7. The CDR3 is 15 amino acids. Germline V gene sequence: CDR1 SGHRS, CDR2 YFSETQ. CDR3 nucleotide sequence: TGCGCCAGCAACTGGGAGACTAGCGGGGGCTACGAGCAGTACTTC. Amino acid sequence: CASNWETSGGYEQYF.

The CDR3 region has the DNA TGTGCCAGCAGCTCACTCGGACAGGCCCGAGGGTCGAGCTATGGCTACACCTTC. Translated: CASSSLGQARGSSYGYTF. This chain uses TRBV27 with TRBJ1-2; 7 nucleotides match TRBD1. The CDR3 runs to 18 residues. V lost 6 bases and J lost 4; bases outside the gene matches: 20. CDR1 is MNHEY, CDR2 SMNVEV, per germline (reference sequence).

Ten or more counts support this clonotype. The chain uses TRBV27 and TRBJ2-7; D is possibly TRBD1 (5 bases). V was trimmed by 4 bases and J by 1 base, leaving 17 bases between them. The CDR3 consists of 16 residues. CDR1 is MNHEY and CDR2 is SMNVEV in the germline V gene (reference sequence). CDR3 loop: CASSSNRLMRSYEQYF. As DNA, the CDR3 is TGTGCCAGCAGTTCGAACAGGCTGATGAGGTCCTACGAGCAGTACTTC.

This clonotype was counted many times. This chain joins TRBV6-5 and TRBJ1-2; possibly TRBD1 for D (5 bases). The V end was cut by 3 bases, the J end by 4 bases, with 15 bases between. The germline V gene has CDR1 MNHEY and CDR2 SVGAGI. CDR3 length equals 15 residues. CDR3 sequence: CASSYGQGGSYGYTF. DNA of the CDR3: TGTGCCAGCAGTTATGGGCAGGGAGGGTCCTATGGCTACACCTTC.

At least ten counts were recorded for this clonotype. The rearrangement links TRBV20-1 to TRBJ1-2, with D unresolved. CDR1 is DFQATT and CDR2 is SNEGSKA in the germline V gene (reference sequence). Trimming left V 7 bases short and J 4 bases short, with 16 bases between. This CDR3 spans 13 amino acids. The CDR3 spells CSVPSAGFYGYTF. The CDR3 nucleotides are TGCAGTGTACCCTCCGCAGGCTTCTATGGCTACACCTTC.

This clonotype has a count of ten or more. This sequence joins TRBV6-1 and TRBJ1-1; TRBD1 aligns across 7 bases. The J segment lost 3 bases and the V segment lost 4 bases, leaving 5 bases of the junction unmatched. This CDR3 is 14 amino acids long. Germline lookup yields CDR1 MNHNS and CDR2 SASEGT. CDR3 in DNA: TGTGCCAGCAGTGGACAGGGTTCCCACACTGAAGCTTTCTTT. Encoded protein: CASSGQGSHTEAFF.

This clonotype was seen at least ten times. This chain connects TRBV28 to TRBJ1-2; D perhaps matches TRBD1 (6 bases). The CDR3 consists of 16 residues. With 6 bases removed from V and 5 bases from J, the gap between germline ends came to 22 bases. Germline CDR1 reads MDHEN; CDR2 reads SYDVKM. The CDR3 coding sequence is TGTGCCAGCAGCCTAAGACACTACAGGGTCCCTTATGGCTACACCTTC. Amino acid sequence: CASSLRHYRVPYGYTF.

This clonotype was seen many times. A much larger clone is a single base away; this may be a read error. This sequence joins TRBV6-1 and TRBJ1-2; unclear D gene. Between the trimmed V and J ends, which lost 7 bases and 3 bases, there was a span of 12 bases. Looked up from germline, CDR1 is MNHNS and CDR2 is SASEGT. CDR3 size: 13 residues. CDR3 in amino acids: CASTETGDYGYTF. The CDR3 bases are TGTGCCAGCACCGAAACGGGTGACTATGGCTACACCTTC.

This clonotype was detected ten times or more. The V gene is TRBV5-1, the J gene TRBJ1-1, with D unresolved. Trimming pared 7 bases from V and 5 bases from J, leaving 15 bases between. The CDR3 is 13 residues long. In germline, CDR1 is SGHRS, CDR2 YFSETQ. The chain's CDR3 is CASGQVGETEAFF. The CDR3 DNA follows: TGCGCCAGCGGGCAGGTTGGAGAAACTGAAGCTTTCTTT.

This clonotype was counted ten times or more. This sequence joins TRBV29-1 and TRBJ1-1; D call uncertain. This CDR3 has 11 residues. In germline, CDR1 is SQVTM, CDR2 ANQGSEA. V lost 6 bases to trimming and J lost 5 bases, with 10 bases between them. CDR3 coding DNA: TGCAGCGTCGGATACCTAACTGAAGCTTTCTTT. Protein sequence: CSVGYLTEAFF.